This is a list of T cell receptor beta chains from one sample in a study of OX40 agonist ivuxolimab in advanced cancers. The assay was immunoSEQ multiplex PCR, and TCRdb's table has in-frame clones only and misses some. Of some 41,000 clones listed, 85% to 90% are singletons. The sequencing here drew on CD4+ or CD8+ T cells sorted from blood, taken in a trial of the OX40 agonist ivuxolimab. The receptors come from an adult with an advanced solid tumor such as melanoma, head and neck, liver or kidney cancer. CDR3s include the opening cysteine and the closing phenylalanine or tryptophan. D genes are given only for firm matches. The listing skips clone size in some rows; elsewhere it reads once, few, many or a size class.

TGTGCCAGCAGCGACTATAAACCAAGGGTTTATAGCAATCAGCCCCAGCATTTT | CASSDYKPRVYSNQPQHF | TRBJ1-5 | . | TRBV28 | .
TGTGCCAGCAGTGAACTTCAGGGCCCCACCGGGGAGCTGTTTTTT | CASSELQGPTGELFF | TRBJ2-2 | . | TRBV6-1 | .
TGTGCCAGCTCACCAGCAGGGGTAGGTGGCAATCAGCCCCAGCATTTT | CASSPAGVGGNQPQHF | TRBJ1-5 | . | TRBV18 | .
TGTGCCAGCAGTTACTGGCGCAACTCCTACGAGCAGTACTTC | CASSYWRNSYEQYF | TRBJ2-7 | . | TRBV6-7 | .
TGTGCCAGCAGCTTGGTAGTGAGCGGGAGGCCTCGGGGCGAGCAGTACTTC | CASSLVVSGRPRGEQYF | TRBJ2-7 | few | TRBV5-8 | TRBD2
TGTGCCAGCAGAACAGATAGCAATCAGCCCCAGCATTTT | CASRTDSNQPQHF | TRBJ1-5 | . | TRBV2 | .
TGTGCCAGCAGTTACCGACAGGGTACTAATGAAAAACTGTTTTTT | CASSYRQGTNEKLFF | TRBJ1-4 | . | TRBV6-6 | TRBD1
TGTGCCTGGGCTGTAGCGGGAGGAGATACGCAGTATTTT | CAWAVAGGDTQYF | TRBJ2-3 | once | TRBV30 | TRBD2
TGTGCCAGCAGCCTGAGGGACTTCGGAGATACGCAGTATTTT | CASSLRDFGDTQYF | TRBJ2-3 | . | TRBV7-8 | .
TGTGCCAGTACGGGGACTAGAAACACCGGGGAGCTGTTTTTT | CASTGTRNTGELFF | TRBJ2-2 | . | TRBV19 | TRBD2
TGTGCCAGCAGTTATGGGTATGGCTACACCTTC | CASSYGYGYTF | TRBJ1-2 | . | TRBV6-6 | .
TGTGCCAGCAGCTTGGGGGGCTCAGATGAAAAACTGTTTTTT | CASSLGGSDEKLFF | TRBJ1-4 | . | TRBV5-4 | .
TGTGCCAGCAGTGGCCACTACGAGCAGTACTTC | CASSGHYEQYF | TRBJ2-7 | few | TRBV28 | .
TGTGCCAGCAGCCTCACATGGGCGGATGAAAAACTGTTTTTT | CASSLTWADEKLFF | TRBJ1-4 | . | TRBV11-2 | .
TGTGCCAGCGGACTAGCCGGGACAGGTGACGAGCAGTACTTC | CASGLAGTGDEQYF | TRBJ2-7 | . | TRBV6-6 | .
TGCGCCAGCAGTGAGTCGGGGAGTGAAGCTTTCTTT | CASSESGSEAFF | TRBJ1-1 | . | TRBV10-2 | .
TGTGCCAGCAGCCTACCACCTACATCACCCCTCCACTTT | CASSLPPTSPLHF | TRBJ1-6 | . | TRBV5-5 | .
TGTGCCAGCAGGGGGGGGTGGACGCAGTATTTT | CASRGGWTQYF | TRBJ2-3 | few | TRBV6-1 | TRBD2
TGTGCCAGCAGTGAAGCGCGGGGGTCCCCTGGTGAGGAGACCCAGTACTTC | CASSEARGSPGEETQYF | TRBJ2-5 | . | TRBV2 | TRBD2
TGTGCCAGCAGGGGAGGGAACGGAAACACCATATATTTT | CASRGGNGNTIYF | TRBJ1-3 | . | TRBV6-4 | .
TGTGCCAGCAGTGAAGCTGGACAGGGGGTTTCCTATAATTCACCCCTCCACTTT | CASSEAGQGVSYNSPLHF | TRBJ1-6 | . | TRBV6-1 | TRBD1
TGTGCCAGCAGTCCCTCGACTAGCTACGAGCAGTACTTC | CASSPSTSYEQYF | TRBJ2-7 | . | TRBV28 | .
TGTGCCAGCAGGGGGGGAGGGAGCAATCAGCCCCAGCATTTT | CASRGGGSNQPQHF | TRBJ1-5 | . | TRBV2 | .
TGTGCCAGCAGACCAACAGACAGACTGAACACTGAAGCTTTCTTT | CASRPTDRLNTEAFF | TRBJ1-1 | . | TRBV27 | .
TGCGCCAGCAGCTTGGATGGCCTTACCACCGGGGAGCTGTTTTTT | CASSLDGLTTGELFF | TRBJ2-2 | few | TRBV5-1 | .
TGTGCCAGCATCGGGGGCCAGGCCCACGAGCAGTACTTC | CASIGGQAHEQYF | TRBJ2-7 | once | TRBV25-1 | .
TGTGCCAGCAGCCGAAATGGACAGGGCGATGGCTACACCTTC | CASSRNGQGDGYTF | TRBJ1-2 | . | TRBV5-4 | TRBD1
TGTGCCAGCAGGAGGGGGGCCGGTACTAATGAAAAACTGTTTTTT | CASRRGAGTNEKLFF | TRBJ1-4 | . | TRBV5-5 | .
TGCAGCGTGAAGGAACAGGGGGCCGGCACTGAAGCTTTCTTT | CSVKEQGAGTEAFF | TRBJ1-1 | . | TRBV29-1 | TRBD1